This TCR beta chain emerged from a study of shared clonotypes between healthy human individuals. Study-wide context: There were three CD4 naive, three CD4 memory, two CD8 naive and one CD8 memory plates per donor. Study results and caveats: What limited the represented genetic and exposure-history diversity was the small number of donors.

Trimming took 4 bases from V and 1 from J, leaving 14 bases between them. This CDR3 spans 15 amino acids. Germline-derived CDR1 and CDR2 are SGHRS and YFSETQ. For this clone: Its antigen is not identified.

It was across several immunoSEQ plates that each subset's genomic DNA was evenly split. Sequencing was performed with immunoSEQ multiplex PCR; in TCRdb, only in-frame clones are kept and a portion is missing. The table lists some 2,000,000 clones, 95% of them singletons. Healthy adults negative for HIV, lacking recent acute infections or vaccinations, served as donors. The sequence was collected from a young man in good health. This chain links TRBV5-1 with TRBJ1-1; no definite D call. Sequencing was performed on naive CD4+ T cells sorted from blood. Subset noted: CD45RA+ positively selected. CDR3 amino acids: CASSPTVRGNTEAFF. The DNA for the CDR3 is TGCGCCAGCAGCCCTACAGTCCGAGGGAACACTGAAGCTTTCTTT.